The T cell receptor beta chain under discussion was sequenced for a study of neurological immune-mediated disorders. The authors produced cDNA by 5'RACE using 10-nucleotide random UMIs. Each CDR3 protein is one row after TCRdb ran MiXCR on the 5' RACE reads. The sample comprises tens of thousands of distinct CDR3 sequences, approximately 11% of which are singletons, and 6.5% to 8% rests with the top ten. The time point was: longitudinal time-point 1 (baseline). This clonotype was seen at least ten times. Antigen unknown. Study outcomes and limitations: The absence of shared CDR3 amino acid sequences among expanded clones across subjects suggests private repertoires in all groups. The highest TCR clonal expansion occurred in HTLV-1-associated myelopathy; multiple sclerosis fell below healthy controls.

CDR1 and CDR2 (germline): MNHEY, SVGEGT. Trimming took off 0 bases at V and 0 bases at J, with 15 bases between the two ends. This CDR3 has 19 amino acids. This sequence joins TRBV6-2 or TRBV6-3 and TRBJ2-6; D possibly corresponds to TRBD2 (6 bases). This TCR was sampled from a male donor with HTLV-1-associated myelopathy (HAM/TSP). What was sequenced was PBMCs. CDR3 bases: TGTGCCAGCAGTTACTCGTGGTGGTCCGGGAGCTCTGGGGCCAACGTCCTGACTTTC. Amino acids: CASSYSWWSGSSGANVLTF.